The clone carrying this TCR beta chain was detected ten times or more. What it binds is not known. The CDR3 has 14 amino acids. Trimming took off 1 base at V and 0 bases at J, with 7 bases between the two ends. Germline V gene data show CDR1 as SGHAT and CDR2 as FQNNGV. Clinicians made diagnoses from clinical symptoms, serum thyroxine, TRAb, thyroid ultrasound and orbital computed tomography. Fresh peripheral blood (approximately 10 ml) yielded the PBMCs. The data were taken from a study of Graves' ophthalmopathy and Graves' hyperthyroidism. General observations from the study: Predictions made by the model for ophthalmopathy progression reached roughly 71% sensitivity and about 72% specificity.

Amplification from RNA transcripts yielded the TCR beta CDR3 regions. RT-PCR in the first round used HTBI primers; a second-round multiplex PCR followed. TCRdb reprocessed the multiplex PCR reads with MiXCR, giving one entry per CDR3 protein. Of tens of thousands of distinct CDR3 sequences listed, less than 55% are singletons. This TCR was recovered from an adult woman with Graves' ophthalmopathy. The rearrangement links TRBV11-2 to TRBJ2-7, with unresolved D. Sequences were obtained from peripheral blood. The CDR3 loop reads CASSLGFFSYEQYF. The CDR3 region has the DNA TGTGCCAGCAGCTTAGGGTTCTTCTCCTACGAGCAGTACTTC.